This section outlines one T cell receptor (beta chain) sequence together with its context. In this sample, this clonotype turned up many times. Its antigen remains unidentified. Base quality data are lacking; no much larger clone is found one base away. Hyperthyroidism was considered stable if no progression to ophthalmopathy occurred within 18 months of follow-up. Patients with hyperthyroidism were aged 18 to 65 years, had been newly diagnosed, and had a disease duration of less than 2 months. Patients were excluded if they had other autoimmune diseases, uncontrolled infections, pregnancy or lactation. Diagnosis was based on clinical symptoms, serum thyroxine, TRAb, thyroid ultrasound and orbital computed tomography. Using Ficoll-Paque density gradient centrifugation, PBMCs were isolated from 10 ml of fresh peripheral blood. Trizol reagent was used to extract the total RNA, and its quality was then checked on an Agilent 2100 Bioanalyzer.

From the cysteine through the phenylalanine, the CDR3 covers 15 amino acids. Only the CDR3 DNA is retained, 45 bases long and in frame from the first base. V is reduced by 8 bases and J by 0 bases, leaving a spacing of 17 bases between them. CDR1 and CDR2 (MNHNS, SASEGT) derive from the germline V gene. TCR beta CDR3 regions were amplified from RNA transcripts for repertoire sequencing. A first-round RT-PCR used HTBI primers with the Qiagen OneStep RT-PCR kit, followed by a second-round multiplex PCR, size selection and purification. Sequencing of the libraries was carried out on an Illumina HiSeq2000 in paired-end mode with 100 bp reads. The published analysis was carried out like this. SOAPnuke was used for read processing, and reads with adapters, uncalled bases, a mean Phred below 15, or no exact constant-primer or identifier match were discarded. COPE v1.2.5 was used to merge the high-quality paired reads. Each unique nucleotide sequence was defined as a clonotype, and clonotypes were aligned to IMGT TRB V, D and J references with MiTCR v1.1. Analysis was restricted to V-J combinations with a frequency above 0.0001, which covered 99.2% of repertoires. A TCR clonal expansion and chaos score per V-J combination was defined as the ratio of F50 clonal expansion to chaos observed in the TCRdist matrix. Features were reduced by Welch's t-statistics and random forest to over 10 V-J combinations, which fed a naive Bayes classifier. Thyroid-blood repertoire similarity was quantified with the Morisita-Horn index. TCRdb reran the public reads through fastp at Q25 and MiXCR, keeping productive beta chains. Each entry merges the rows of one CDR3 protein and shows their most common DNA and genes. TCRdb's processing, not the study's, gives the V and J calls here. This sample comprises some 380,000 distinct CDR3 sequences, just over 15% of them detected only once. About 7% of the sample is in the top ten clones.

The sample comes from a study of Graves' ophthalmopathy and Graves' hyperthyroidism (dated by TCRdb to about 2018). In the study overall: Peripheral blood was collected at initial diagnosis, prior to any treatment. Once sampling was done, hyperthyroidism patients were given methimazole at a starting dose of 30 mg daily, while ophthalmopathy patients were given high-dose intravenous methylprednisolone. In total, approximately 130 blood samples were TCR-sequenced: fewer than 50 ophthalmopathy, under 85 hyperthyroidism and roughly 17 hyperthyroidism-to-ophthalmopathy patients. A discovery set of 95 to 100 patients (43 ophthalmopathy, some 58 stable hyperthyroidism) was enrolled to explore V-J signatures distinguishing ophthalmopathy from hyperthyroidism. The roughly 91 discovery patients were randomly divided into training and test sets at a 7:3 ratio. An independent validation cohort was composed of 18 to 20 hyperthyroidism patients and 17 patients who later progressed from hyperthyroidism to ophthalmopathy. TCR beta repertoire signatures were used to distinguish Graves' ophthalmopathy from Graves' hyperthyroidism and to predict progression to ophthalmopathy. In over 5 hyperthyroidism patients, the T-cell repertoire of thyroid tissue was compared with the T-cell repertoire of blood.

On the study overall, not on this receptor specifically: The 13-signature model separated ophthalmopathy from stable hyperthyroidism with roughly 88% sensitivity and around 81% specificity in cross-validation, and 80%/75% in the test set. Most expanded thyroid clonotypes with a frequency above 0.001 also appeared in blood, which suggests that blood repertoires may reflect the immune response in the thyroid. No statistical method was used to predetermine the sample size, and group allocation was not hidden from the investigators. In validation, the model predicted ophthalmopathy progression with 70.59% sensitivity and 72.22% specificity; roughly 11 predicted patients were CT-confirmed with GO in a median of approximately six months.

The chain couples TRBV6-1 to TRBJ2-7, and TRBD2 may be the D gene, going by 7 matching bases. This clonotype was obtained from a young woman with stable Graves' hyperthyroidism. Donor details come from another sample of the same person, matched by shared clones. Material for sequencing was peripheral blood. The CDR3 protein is CASSEGGAPSYEQYF. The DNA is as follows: TGTGCCAGCTCGGAGGGGGGGGCCCCCTCCTACGAGCAGTACTTC.